A single sample is the source of the 25 T cell receptor beta chains below, sequenced in a study of blood T cell repertoires in COVID-19. Generated by immunoSEQ multiplex PCR, the TCRdb table keeps only in-frame clones and is missing some. The data show some 41,000 clones, less than 85% seen once. Material for sequencing was peripheral blood. The receptor source for this set is a woman aged 65 to 85 with acute or convalescent COVID-19.

The chain has TRBV11-3 and TRBJ1-6; TRBD1 is a possible D gene (6 bases). Trimming removed 4 bases at V and 9 bases at J, with 25 bases between. This CDR3 contains 18 residues. The germline gives CDR1 SGHNT, CDR2 YENEEA. Here the CDR3 DNA reads TGTGCCAGCAGCTACCAATCCCTCGGGATTCAGGGGACTTCACCCCTCCACTTT. This gives the protein CASSYQSLGIQGTSPLHF.

The gene calls are TRBV6-8 and TRBJ1-5, with a possible D match to TRBD1 (6 bases). The V and J ends lost 6 bases and 0 bases respectively, with 21 bases between them. The length of the CDR3 is 18 residues. In germline, CDR1 is MNHGY, CDR2 SAAAGT. CDR3 nucleotide sequence: TGTGCCAGCAGGGAAGGGACACAACAGGATGTTAGCAATCAGCCCCAGCATTTT. Translation: CASREGTQQDVSNQPQHF.

The chain uses TRBV28 and TRBJ1-2, with TRBD1 identical over 7 bases. With 4 bases clipped from V and 4 bases from J, the junction kept 9 bases outside the gene matches. The V gene's germline CDR1 is MDHEN and CDR2 SYDVKM. This CDR3 comprises 15 residues. The CDR3 loop reads CASSSRTGILYGYTF. The CDR3 coding sequence is TGTGCCAGCAGTTCACGGACAGGAATACTCTATGGCTACACCTTC.

This clone was observed a few times. The chain uses TRBV2 and TRBJ2-1; TRBD2 aligns across 7 bases. Trimming cost V 2 bases and J 4 bases; bases outside gene matches: 2. The CDR3 covers 14 residues. Per the germline V gene, CDR1 is SNHLY and CDR2 is FYNNEI. This CDR3 reads CASSESAGYNEQFF. In nucleotides, the CDR3 is TGTGCCAGCAGTGAATCAGCGGGGTACAATGAGCAGTTCTTC.

V gene TRBV28 combines with J gene TRBJ1-1; D gene unclear. CDR3 length equals 11 residues. The V end was cut by 5 bases, the J end by 7 bases, with 8 bases between. Looked up from germline, CDR1 is MDHEN and CDR2 is SYDVKM. The CDR3 sequence is CASSETFEAFF. CDR3 nucleotide sequence: TGTGCCAGCAGTGAGACTTTTGAAGCTTTCTTT.

CDR3 amino acids: CASSLELAGVKNIQYF. The DNA of the CDR3 is TGCGCCAGCAGCTTGGAACTAGCGGGAGTCAAAAACATTCAGTACTTC. J is TRBJ2-4 and V is TRBV5-1; 11 bases line up with TRBD2. Trimming cost V 0 bases and J 3 bases; bases outside gene matches: 2. CDR3 size: 16 residues. CDR1 and CDR2 (germline): SGHRS, YFSETQ.

This rearrangement joins TRBV7-2 to TRBJ1-5, with D uncertain. CDR3 size: 14 residues. Germline CDR1 reads SGHTA; CDR2 reads FQGNSA. With 2 bases removed from V and 3 bases from J, the gap between germline ends came to 8 bases. CDR3 amino acids: CASSLMPVNQPQHF. The CDR3 nucleotides read TGTGCCAGCAGCTTAATGCCAGTCAATCAGCCCCAGCATTTT.

The V call is TRBV5-1, the J call TRBJ1-2; 11 nucleotides align to TRBD1. V was clipped by 2 bases and J by 0 bases; unmatched bases: 6. Germline CDR1 SGHRS, CDR2 YFSETQ. The CDR3 has 17 amino acids. The CDR3 is CASSLRTGGEANYGYTF. The CDR3 bases are TGCGCCAGCAGCTTACGGACAGGGGGCGAAGCTAACTATGGCTACACCTTC.

The CDR3 protein is CAWEGTGWTGELFF. Here the CDR3 DNA reads TGTGCCTGGGAGGGGACAGGGTGGACCGGGGAGCTGTTTTTT. The chain couples TRBV30 to TRBJ2-2; 9 bases are shared with TRBD1. The CDR3 contains 14 residues. J was trimmed by 5 bases and V by 5 bases; bases with no gene match: 6. Germline V lookup: CDR1 GTSNPN, CDR2 SVGIG (reference sequence).

CDR3 protein: CAWSVQGQETQYF. CDR3 bases: TGTGCCTGGAGTGTCCAGGGGCAAGAGACCCAGTACTTC. The genes are TRBV30 and TRBJ2-5, with D possibly being TRBD1 (6 bases). Germline CDR1 GTSNPN, CDR2 SVGIG (reference sequence). Between the trimmed V and J ends, which lost 0 bases and 2 bases, there was a span of 7 bases. The CDR3 contains 13 residues.

The gene calls are TRBV27 and TRBJ2-1; 9 nucleotides match TRBD2. CDR3 length: 16 amino acids. The J segment lost 8 bases and the V segment lost 3 bases, leaving 11 bases of the junction unmatched. Germline loops: CDR1 MNHEY, CDR2 SMNVEV (reference sequence). CDR3 residues: CASSLVESSGTYEQFF. CDR3 nucleotides: TGTGCCAGCAGTTTGGTCGAGTCTAGCGGGACCTATGAGCAGTTCTTC.

This chain joins TRBV7-8 and TRBJ2-1, with 10 bases aligning to TRBD2. V gave up 1 base and J gave up 9 bases; unmatched junction bases: 18. The length of the CDR3 is 19 residues. The germline V gene has CDR1 SGHVS and CDR2 FQNEAQ. CDR3: CASSLEGPLSGRALSEQFF. The CDR3 DNA is TGTGCCAGCAGCTTAGAAGGCCCTCTGAGCGGGAGGGCCCTCAGTGAGCAGTTCTTC.

The V and J genes are TRBV19 and TRBJ2-2, with D perhaps TRBD1 (5 bases). CDR1 and CDR2 (germline): LNHDA, SQIVND (reference sequence). V was cut by 6 bases and J by 0 bases, with 8 bases left in between. The CDR3 length is 14 residues. The chain's CDR3 is CASSRVPNTGELFF. CDR3 in DNA: TGTGCCAGTAGCAGGGTTCCGAACACCGGGGAGCTGTTTTTT.

The chain has TRBV28 and TRBJ2-7; possibly TRBD2 for D (5 bases). CDR1 is MDHEN, CDR2 SYDVKM, per germline. The CDR3 loop spans 16 amino acids. Trimming shortened V by 5 bases and J by 4 bases, and 21 bases separated the two germline ends. The CDR3 reads CASSGQGGRAAYEQYF. The CDR3 region has the DNA TGTGCCAGCAGTGGCCAAGGAGGTAGGGCCGCTTACGAGCAGTACTTC.

The CDR3 loop reads CASSLELTDTQYF. Written as DNA, the CDR3 is TGTGCCAGCAGCTTGGAACTCACAGATACGCAGTATTTT. The chain employs TRBV5-4 and TRBJ2-3; D uncertain. This CDR3 region has 13 residues. Trimming cost V 0 bases and J 2 bases, with 4 bases left between them. CDR1 and CDR2 (germline): SGHNT, YYREEE (reference sequence).

V usage is TRBV9 and J usage is TRBJ2-7; a possible D gene is TRBD2 (6 bases). Per germline, CDR1 SGDLS and CDR2 YYNGEE. The V gene lost 2 bases and the J gene lost 3 bases, with 12 bases spanning the gap. There are 14 residues in the CDR3. The CDR3 coding sequence is TGTGCCAGCAGCGTTGGGACTCCCGGCTACGAGCAGTACTTC. It specifies CASSVGTPGYEQYF.

Only a few counts were recorded for this clone. The chain employs TRBV28 and TRBJ2-7; tentative D call: TRBD1 (7 bases). The CDR3 is 13 residues long. The V gene lost 8 bases and the J gene lost 6 bases, with 17 bases spanning the gap. The germline CDR1 and CDR2 sequences are MDHEN and SYDVKM. The CDR3 here is CASRQGGLSEQYF. The CDR3 DNA is TGTGCCAGCCGGCAGGGGGGACTCTCCGAGCAGTACTTC.

The genes are TRBV27 and TRBJ2-3, with 8 bases that match TRBD1. The V gene end was trimmed by 6 bases and the J gene end by 4 bases; junction bases not matched to a gene: 9. Germline V gene lookup returns CDR1 MNHEY and CDR2 SMNVEV (reference sequence). This CDR3 contains 15 residues. CDR3 nucleotide sequence: TGTGCCAGCAGGGACTCCGGGACAGGACCAGATACGCAGTATTTT. It translates to CASRDSGTGPDTQYF.

The rearrangement links TRBV4-2 to TRBJ1-3, with 7 bases identical to TRBD1. Germline CDR1 and CDR2: LGHNA and YNFKEQ. Germline trimming cut 2 bases from V and 4 bases from J; bases unmatched to any gene: 2. The CDR3 extends over 14 amino acids. The CDR3 nucleotides read TGTGCCAGCAGCCAAAGGGGGCTCGGAAACACCATATATTTT. Translating it yields CASSQRGLGNTIYF.

This chain links TRBV24-1 with TRBJ2-3; TRBD2 agrees at 10 bases. Trimming took 6 bases from V and 6 from J; bases not matched to a gene: 8. The germline CDR1 and CDR2 sequences are KGHDR and SFDVKD. This CDR3 is built from 15 residues. This CDR3 is CATSRSSGSSDTQYF. DNA for the CDR3: TGTGCCACCAGTCGGTCTAGCGGGAGTTCCGATACGCAGTATTTT.

The chain couples TRBV9 to TRBJ1-1; 8 nucleotides align to TRBD1. CDR1 and CDR2 from the germline V gene are SGDLS and YYNGEE. The CDR3 consists of 13 residues. The ends lost 1 base at V and 7 bases at J; junction bases unmatched: 3. CDR3 sequence (DNA): TGTGCCAGCAGCGTAACCGGGACAGGTGAAGCTTTCTTT. Residues: CASSVTGTGEAFF.

The V and J genes are TRBV29-1 and TRBJ2-5; TRBD2 agrees at 10 bases. V lost 7 bases, J lost 5 bases, and 10 bases stayed unmatched. The CDR3 is made up of 14 amino acids. Germline CDR1 and CDR2: SQVTM and ANQGSEA. This chain's CDR3 is CSASVTSGEETQYF. CDR3 nucleotides: TGCAGCGCTTCGGTAACTAGCGGGGAGGAGACCCAGTACTTC.

The chain recombines TRBV6-2 or TRBV6-3 with TRBJ1-2; 7 positions agree with TRBD1. Germline CDR1 reads MNHEY; CDR2 reads SVGEGT. The CDR3 sequence is 15 residues long. The V and J ends lost 0 bases and 4 bases, in that order; junction bases with no gene match: 5. The CDR3: CASSYSGGGGYGYTF. The CDR3 DNA reads TGTGCCAGCAGTTACTCAGGAGGGGGCGGCTATGGCTACACCTTC.

V and J are TRBV5-4 and TRBJ2-3; TRBD2 matches at 11 bases. The V and J ends lost 1 base and 4 bases, in that order; junction bases with no gene match: 11. Germline CDR1 is SGHNT and CDR2 is YYREEE (reference sequence). This CDR3 contains 18 residues. The CDR3 reads CASSLNTLAGVSADTQYF. In DNA, the CDR3 is TGTGCCAGCAGCTTGAATACACTAGCGGGGGTGTCGGCAGATACGCAGTATTTT.

The chain joins TRBV19 to TRBJ2-7, with D maybe TRBD1 (5 bases). Trimming removed 5 bases at V and 0 bases at J, with 14 bases between. Germline CDR1 and CDR2: LNHDA and SQIVND (reference sequence). The CDR3 contains 15 residues. CDR3 loop: CASSWGPQGSYEQYF. CDR3 in DNA: TGTGCCAGTAGTTGGGGCCCTCAGGGCTCCTACGAGCAGTACTTC. Full variable domain (remainder filled in from reference TRBV19 and TRBJ2-7): DGGITQSPKYLFRKEGQNVTLSCEQNLNHDAMYWYRQDPGQGLRLIYYSQIVNDFQKGDIAEGYSVSREKKESFPLTVTSAQKNPTAFYLCASSWGPQGSYEQYFGPGTRLTVT.